Shown below are 18 T cell receptor beta chains from a single sample sequenced in a study of follicular helper T cells after annual influenza vaccination. This sample's time point: 2014-2015 season, pre-vaccination. The method was immunoSEQ multiplex PCR; TCRdb's version includes in-frame clones alone and lacks a portion of them. The repertoire holds approximately 13,000 clones, with just under 80% as singletons. The input for sequencing was CXCR5- memory CD4+ T cells sorted from blood, taken on the day of influenza vaccination. The receptors here all came from an adult who received the influenza vaccine.

This clone is a singleton in its sample. The chain joins TRBV19 to TRBJ1-5, with a weak D call TRBD1 (5 bases). Germline V lookup: CDR1 LNHDA, CDR2 SQIVND (reference sequence). V lost 6 bases, J lost 3 bases, and 18 bases lay in between. CDR3 size: 16 residues. The CDR3 DNA is TGTGCCAGTAGCGAAGATCCCAGGGCGCACAATCAGCCCCAGCATTTT. Its translation is CASSEDPRAHNQPQHF.

The chain recombines TRBV7-2 with TRBJ2-7; perhaps TRBD1 as D (6 bases). Germline CDR1 is SGHTA and CDR2 is FQGNSA. The CDR3 runs to 15 residues. Trimming took off 6 bases at V and 5 bases at J, with 20 bases between the two ends. CDR3: CASSLQGFKKNEQYF. CDR3 DNA: TGTGCCAGCAGTTTACAGGGATTTAAAAAGAACGAGCAGTACTTC. Together with reference TRBV7-2 and TRBJ2-7, the CDR3 gives the full variable domain: GAGVSQSPSNKVTEKGKDVELRCDPISGHTALYWYRQSLGQGLEFLIYFQGNSAPDKSGLPSDRFSAERTGGSVSTLTIQRTQQEDSAVYLCASSLQGFKKNEQYFGPGTRLTVT.

The chain has TRBV19 and TRBJ1-5, with 7 bases lining up with TRBD1. The CDR3 is 14 amino acids. Germline CDR1 LNHDA, CDR2 SQIVND (reference sequence). V lost 3 bases and J lost 4; bases outside the gene matches: 3. CDR3: CASSIAGQNQPQHF. The CDR3 coding sequence is TGTGCCAGTAGTATTGCGGGACAGAATCAGCCCCAGCATTTT.

This chain joins TRBV9 and TRBJ2-6; the D is unclear. Trimming left V 4 bases short and J 2 bases short, with 10 bases between. The CDR3 consists of 15 residues. Germline loops: CDR1 SGDLS, CDR2 YYNGEE. CDR3 coding DNA: TGTGCCAGCAGCCACACCCCCCCTGGGGCCAACGTCCTGACTTTC. Amino acids: CASSHTPPGANVLTF.

This chain uses TRBV7-6 with TRBJ2-5, with D possibly being TRBD2 (6 bases). Trimming shortened V by 5 bases and J by 5 bases, and 12 bases separated the two germline ends. Germline V gene sequence: CDR1 SGHVS, CDR2 FNYEAQ. CDR3 length equals 13 residues. The CDR3 here is CASSLLASETQYF. DNA for the CDR3: TGTGCCAGCAGCCTCCTAGCGTCGGAGACCCAGTACTTC.

The chain couples TRBV5-1 to TRBJ2-4; D unresolved. This CDR3 contains 13 residues. The V end lost 0 bases, the J end lost 7 bases, and 8 bases lay between the germline ends. The germline gives CDR1 SGHRS, CDR2 YFSETQ. This CDR3 reads CASSLDTGNIQYF. The CDR3 coding sequence is TGCGCCAGCAGCTTGGACACCGGGAACATTCAGTACTTC.

The chain uses TRBV6-1 and TRBJ1-5; 8 nucleotides agree with TRBD1. The V gene's germline CDR1 is MNHNS and CDR2 SASEGT. After removal of 3 bases from V and 2 bases from J, the junction contained 3 bases not matched to a gene. The CDR3 length is 15 residues. The CDR3 sequence: CASSDPGGRNQPQHF. CDR3 bases: TGTGCCAGCAGTGATCCAGGGGGCCGCAATCAGCCCCAGCATTTT.

This rearrangement joins TRBV27 to TRBJ1-1; 7 nucleotides align to TRBD1. The germline gives CDR1 MNHEY, CDR2 SMNVEV (reference sequence). CDR3 size: 16 residues. V shed 5 bases and J 5 bases; nucleotides not matched to a gene: 14. CDR3 nucleotide sequence: TGTGCCAGCAGTCCCTGGACAGGCACGAGGGGGACTGAAGCTTTCTTT. This encodes CASSPWTGTRGTEAFF.

The chain carries TRBV5-4 and TRBJ2-3, with TRBD1 matching 7 bases. V shed 1 base and J 0 bases; nucleotides not matched to a gene: 2. The CDR3 runs to 15 residues. CDR1 SGHNT and CDR2 YYREEE come from the germline V gene (reference sequence). The CDR3 spells CASSLLGGSTDTQYF. In nucleotides, the CDR3 is TGTGCCAGCAGCTTGTTAGGGGGCAGCACAGATACGCAGTATTTT.

The chain uses TRBV5-4 and TRBJ1-5; D unresolved. V gave up 8 bases and J gave up 4 bases, with 10 bases separating them. Germline CDR1 is SGHNT and CDR2 is YYREEE (reference sequence). The CDR3 sequence is 12 residues long. The DNA for the CDR3 is TGTGCCAGAAGTCATCAAAATCAGCCCCAGCATTTT. Translated, it gives CARSHQNQPQHF.

About this clone: One junction end does not reproduce the germline sequence, and a read error may be involved. This chain connects TRBV7-7 to TRBJ2-5; 9 bases agree with TRBD2. Germline V lookup: CDR1 SSHAT, CDR2 FNYEAQ (reference sequence). The CDR3 is 16 residues long. The chain's CDR3 is CASSLGGGGAAETQYF. CDR3 sequence (DNA): TGTGCTAGCAGCTTAGGCGGCGGGGGGGCCGCGGAGACCCAGTACTTC.

The rearrangement links TRBV18 to TRBJ1-2; D call uncertain. The germline V and J ends were trimmed by 5 bases and 4 bases, with 14 bases remaining between them. Germline lookup yields CDR1 KGHSH and CDR2 LQKENI. The CDR3 extends over 14 amino acids. In DNA form, the CDR3 reads TGTGCCAGCTCAACACGGGATTGGAGCTATGGCTACACCTTC. Amino acids: CASSTRDWSYGYTF.

V usage is TRBV7-2 and J usage is TRBJ2-5; TRBD1 agrees at 9 bases. Unmatched junction bases numbered 9, after V lost 3 bases and J lost 4 bases. The CDR3 totals 16 residues. Germline CDR1 SGHTA, CDR2 FQGNSA. The CDR3 loop reads CASSFKTGGSGETQYF. The CDR3 bases are TGTGCCAGCAGCTTTAAAACAGGGGGCTCGGGAGAGACCCAGTACTTC.

This clone was seen more than once but under ten times. V is TRBV7-2 and J is TRBJ1-2; 12 nucleotides align to TRBD1. Per germline, CDR1 SGHTA and CDR2 FQGNSA. This CDR3 is built from 16 residues. Germline trimming cut 5 bases from V and 7 bases from J; bases unmatched to any gene: 11. The DNA for the CDR3 is TGTGCCAGCAGCCAGGGAACCGGGACAGGGGGCTTTGGCTACACCTTC. Its protein product is CASSQGTGTGGFGYTF.

A few counts support this clone. The chain has TRBV6-5 and TRBJ1-5; 9 bases fit TRBD1. The V gene end was trimmed by 6 bases and the J gene end by 5 bases; junction bases not matched to a gene: 2. Germline V gene data show CDR1 as MNHEY and CDR2 as SVGAGI. CDR3 length: 13 residues. This CDR3 reads CASSGQGHQPQHF. CDR3 nucleotides: TGTGCCAGCAGCGGACAGGGGCATCAGCCCCAGCATTTT.

The chain uses TRBV5-1 and TRBJ2-3, with a tentative D call TRBD1 (6 bases). The germline V gene encodes CDR1 SGHRS and CDR2 YFSETQ. V lost 4 bases to trimming and J lost 4 bases, with 19 bases between them. The CDR3 is made up of 16 amino acids. The CDR3 loop is CASSNDRTRGADTQYF. CDR3 sequence (DNA): TGCGCCAGCAGCAACGACAGGACCCGAGGGGCAGATACGCAGTATTTT.

The chain joins TRBV6-1 to TRBJ2-3; 11 bases line up with TRBD1. The J segment lost 6 bases and the V segment lost 0 bases, leaving 5 bases of the junction unmatched. In germline, CDR1 is MNHNS, CDR2 SASEGT. The CDR3 sequence is 16 residues long. CDR3 region: CASSEAPGTGGDTQYF. The CDR3 bases are TGTGCCAGCAGTGAAGCGCCCGGGACAGGGGGGGATACGCAGTATTTT.

The genes are TRBV7-2 and TRBJ2-3, with TRBD1 as a possible D gene (5 bases). V dropped 7 bases and J dropped 2 bases, with 16 bases sitting between them. This CDR3 region has 15 residues. CDR1 SGHTA and CDR2 FQGNSA come from the germline V gene. DNA for the CDR3: TGTGCCAGCACCCTACGGCAGGGTTCCACAGATACGCAGTATTTT. Translating gives CASTLRQGSTDTQYF.